This T cell receptor (beta chain) was profiled in a study of cytomegalovirus exposure and HLA in healthy donors. In the study overall: The approximately 120 validation repertoires were reported in a later analysis to have been generated on the same platform as the 666 first-cohort repertoires. Findings and limits, study-wide: The tendency of first-cohort TCR clusters to co-occur in the roughly 130 validation repertoires emerged from a later analysis. The study labeled 170 or so TCR beta chains cytomegalovirus-associated. The authors confirmed in vitro that three CMV-associated chains were specific for CMV antigens.

Details on this clone: The antigen remains unidentified.

Germline CDR1 SGHDT, CDR2 YYEEEE. The V end lost 0 bases, the J end lost 4 bases, and 16 bases lay between the germline ends. This CDR3 contains 16 residues. Measured with immunoSEQ multiplex PCR; TCRdb has only the in-frame clones, and not every one. Seen here are about 79,000 clones, 90% to 95% observed once, and the top ten hold about 3.9%. The chain employs TRBV5-6 and TRBJ2-5; unclear D gene. The sequencing input was PBMCs. The sequence derives from a woman in her twenties or thirties in good health and CMV-seronegative. The CDR3 loop is CASSLGVQPRPETQYF. The CDR3 DNA reads TGTGCCAGCAGCTTGGGTGTGCAGCCCAGGCCAGAGACCCAGTACTTC.